Listed below are T cell receptor beta chains from one sample, sequenced in a study of blood T cell repertoires in COVID-19. Produced via immunoSEQ multiplex PCR; TCRdb's table is partial and in-frame only. This table holds around 250,000 clones, roughly 88% found once. Material for sequencing was PBMCs or T cells enriched from blood (not recorded which). Receptors originate from a woman in her 50s who had recovered from COVID-19. Both conserved end residues are part of each CDR3. Each record gives: CDR3 DNA, CDR3 protein, V gene, clone size, D gene, J gene. The D gene is left open where the match is weak. Part of the rows lack a size; the others show once, few, many or a class for expanded clones.

CDR3 DNA: TGTGCCAGCAGCTCATCCGGGACAGGGGGCCTCATGAACACTGAAGCTTTCTTT
CDR3 protein: CASSSSGTGGLMNTEAFF
V gene: TRBV7-2
clone size: .
D gene: TRBD1
J gene: TRBJ1-1

CDR3 DNA: TGTGCCAGCACCAAGACAGGGGGTTACAATCAGCCCCAGCATTTT
CDR3 protein: CASTKTGGYNQPQHF
V gene: TRBV28
clone size: .
D gene: TRBD1
J gene: TRBJ1-5

CDR3 DNA: TGTGCCAGCTCACCCCAGACAGGAAAGACTGAAGCTTTCTTT
CDR3 protein: CASSPQTGKTEAFF
V gene: TRBV18
clone size: .
D gene: .
J gene: TRBJ1-1

CDR3 DNA: TGTGCCAGCAGTGAGGTAGGGGACACTGAAGCTTTCTTT
CDR3 protein: CASSEVGDTEAFF
V gene: TRBV6-1
clone size: .
D gene: .
J gene: TRBJ1-1

CDR3 DNA: TGCAGTGCTGACAGGGGTACTGAAGCTTTCTTT
CDR3 protein: CSADRGTEAFF
V gene: TRBV20-1
clone size: .
D gene: TRBD1
J gene: TRBJ1-1

CDR3 DNA: TGTGCCAGCAGCCCCTTAGACAGGTTTCTTTATGGCTACACCTTC
CDR3 protein: CASSPLDRFLYGYTF
V gene: TRBV27
clone size: few
D gene: .
J gene: TRBJ1-2

CDR3 DNA: TGTGCCAGCAGTTTATTAGACGTCGGAGCATACGAGCAGTACTTC
CDR3 protein: CASSLLDVGAYEQYF
V gene: TRBV28
clone size: .
D gene: .
J gene: TRBJ2-7

CDR3 DNA: TGTGCCAGCAGCTTTTATTATAGCAATCAGCCCCAGCATTTT
CDR3 protein: CASSFYYSNQPQHF
V gene: TRBV5-6
clone size: .
D gene: .
J gene: TRBJ1-5

CDR3 DNA: TGTGCCACCCGGGGGGTGCGCCCCAATCAGCCCCAGCATTTT
CDR3 protein: CATRGVRPNQPQHF
V gene: TRBV24-1
clone size: .
D gene: .
J gene: TRBJ1-5

CDR3 DNA: TGTGCCAGCAGCCTAGGGGGGGCGCGGACCGGGGAGCTGTTTTTT
CDR3 protein: CASSLGGARTGELFF
V gene: TRBV3-1/TRBV3-2
clone size: .
D gene: .
J gene: TRBJ2-2

CDR3 DNA: TGTGCCAGCAGTCCTAGGCCCGGAGCGGTGAACACTGAAGCTTTCTTT
CDR3 protein: CASSPRPGAVNTEAFF
V gene: TRBV7-9
clone size: once
D gene: .
J gene: TRBJ1-1

CDR3 DNA: TGCAGTGCTAGTAATTGGGGCAGGACGAACACTGAAGCTTTCTTT
CDR3 protein: CSASNWGRTNTEAFF
V gene: TRBV20-1
clone size: few
D gene: .
J gene: TRBJ1-1

CDR3 DNA: TGTGCCACCAGTGAGACGACCGGGGAAGCTTTCTTT
CDR3 protein: CATSETTGEAFF
V gene: TRBV24-1
clone size: .
D gene: .
J gene: TRBJ1-1

CDR3 DNA: TGTGCCAGCTCACCCACAGGGGGCTTTGGAAACACCATATATTTT
CDR3 protein: CASSPTGGFGNTIYF
V gene: TRBV18
clone size: .
D gene: TRBD1
J gene: TRBJ1-3

CDR3 DNA: TGTGCCAGCAGCGTGGGCACTAGCGCCAACACCGGGGAGCTGTTTTTT
CDR3 protein: CASSVGTSANTGELFF
V gene: TRBV9
clone size: .
D gene: TRBD2
J gene: TRBJ2-2

CDR3 DNA: TGTGCCAGCAGCGAACTAGCGAACCAAGAGACCCAGTACTTC
CDR3 protein: CASSELANQETQYF
V gene: TRBV7-8
clone size: .
D gene: TRBD2
J gene: TRBJ2-5

CDR3 DNA: TGTGCCAGTAGTCCGGGACTAGCGGGTTACAATGAGCAGTTCTTC
CDR3 protein: CASSPGLAGYNEQFF
V gene: TRBV19
clone size: .
D gene: TRBD2
J gene: TRBJ2-1

CDR3 DNA: TGTGCCAGCAGTTTTGGGGCAGGGGGGAATCAGCCCCAGCATTTT
CDR3 protein: CASSFGAGGNQPQHF
V gene: TRBV27
clone size: once
D gene: TRBD1
J gene: TRBJ1-5

CDR3 DNA: TGTGCCAGTAGTATACTGGGCCCAAACCGCAATCAGCCCCAGCATTTT
CDR3 protein: CASSILGPNRNQPQHF
V gene: TRBV19
clone size: .
D gene: .
J gene: TRBJ1-5

CDR3 DNA: TGTGCCAGCAGCGGCCAGTCGGGGGGCGAGAACACCGGGGAGCTGTTTTTT
CDR3 protein: CASSGQSGGENTGELFF
V gene: TRBV7-8
clone size: .
D gene: .
J gene: TRBJ2-2

CDR3 DNA: TGCGCCAGCAGCTTTACCGGGACTAGCGGGAACAATGAGCAGTTCTTC
CDR3 protein: CASSFTGTSGNNEQFF
V gene: TRBV5-1
clone size: .
D gene: TRBD2
J gene: TRBJ2-1

CDR3 DNA: TGTGCCAGCAGCATCGGACAGGGTTCCGCTAGCTATGGCTACACCTTC
CDR3 protein: CASSIGQGSASYGYTF
V gene: TRBV5-8
clone size: once
D gene: TRBD1
J gene: TRBJ1-2

CDR3 DNA: TGTGCCATTTCCAACAGGGGGCAACTGTACGAGCAGTACTTC
CDR3 protein: CAISNRGQLYEQYF
V gene: TRBV10-3
clone size: .
D gene: TRBD1
J gene: TRBJ2-7

CDR3 DNA: TGTGCCAGCAGCCGGCCGGGGGAGGCTGAAAAACTGTTTTTT
CDR3 protein: CASSRPGEAEKLFF
V gene: TRBV7-9
clone size: .
D gene: .
J gene: TRBJ1-4

CDR3 DNA: TGTGCCAGCAGGCAGGACAGGAGAGAGACCCAGTACTTC
CDR3 protein: CASRQDRRETQYF
V gene: TRBV2
clone size: .
D gene: TRBD1
J gene: TRBJ2-5

CDR3 DNA: TGTGCCACCAGCAGAGATGTTGGGGGGAATTCACCCCTCCACTTT
CDR3 protein: CATSRDVGGNSPLHF
V gene: TRBV15
clone size: .
D gene: .
J gene: TRBJ1-6

CDR3 DNA: TGTGCCACCAGCAGGTTAGAGGGAGGGCCGGTTGAGCAGTTCTTC
CDR3 protein: CATSRLEGGPVEQFF
V gene: TRBV15
clone size: once
D gene: TRBD2
J gene: TRBJ2-1

CDR3 DNA: TGTGCCAGCAGTGCCCCCGGGACAGCGAACACCGGGGAGCTGTTTTTT
CDR3 protein: CASSAPGTANTGELFF
V gene: TRBV27
clone size: .
D gene: TRBD1
J gene: TRBJ2-2

CDR3 DNA: TGTGCCAGCAAAGGGGAGAACACTGAAGCTTTCTTT
CDR3 protein: CASKGENTEAFF
V gene: TRBV10-3
clone size: .
D gene: .
J gene: TRBJ1-1

CDR3 DNA: TGTGCCAGCAGCTTATATATGGCACTAGGGTACCTGAACACTGAAGCTTTCTTT
CDR3 protein: CASSLYMALGYLNTEAFF
V gene: TRBV7-8
clone size: few
D gene: .
J gene: TRBJ1-1

CDR3 DNA: TGCGCCAGCAGCCAGGTTTTCACTAGCGGGAGTGCCTACGAGCAGTACTTC
CDR3 protein: CASSQVFTSGSAYEQYF
V gene: TRBV4-1
clone size: once
D gene: TRBD2
J gene: TRBJ2-7

CDR3 DNA: TGTGCCAGTAGTCAGGGACTAGCGGGAGTAGGTGAGCAGTACTTC
CDR3 protein: CASSQGLAGVGEQYF
V gene: TRBV19
clone size: .
D gene: TRBD2
J gene: TRBJ2-7

CDR3 DNA: TGTGCCAGCAGCTTTTCCCAGGGTGCGGAGCAGTACTTC
CDR3 protein: CASSFSQGAEQYF
V gene: TRBV7-9
clone size: .
D gene: .
J gene: TRBJ2-7

CDR3 DNA: TGTGCCAGCAGCCGACACGGAGCGGAAATTAGCTATGGCTACACCTTC
CDR3 protein: CASSRHGAEISYGYTF
V gene: TRBV3-1/TRBV3-2
clone size: .
D gene: .
J gene: TRBJ1-2

CDR3 DNA: TGTGCCAGCAGTCCCACCGGCTCGGGCGGGTATAATTCACCCCTCCACTTT
CDR3 protein: CASSPTGSGGYNSPLHF
V gene: TRBV6-6
clone size: .
D gene: .
J gene: TRBJ1-6

CDR3 DNA: TGTGCCAGCAGTCCCTTGGGGGGGAGCGCCCCAATAAATGAGCAGTTCTTC
CDR3 protein: CASSPLGGSAPINEQFF
V gene: TRBV2
clone size: few
D gene: TRBD2
J gene: TRBJ2-1

CDR3 DNA: TGCAGCGTTGGAGCCGACGGGGCTGGAAACACCATATATTTT
CDR3 protein: CSVGADGAGNTIYF
V gene: TRBV29-1
clone size: .
D gene: .
J gene: TRBJ1-3

CDR3 DNA: TGTGCCAGCAGTCAAAACGAGGGAAACACCATATATTTT
CDR3 protein: CASSQNEGNTIYF
V gene: TRBV2
clone size: .
D gene: .
J gene: TRBJ1-3

CDR3 DNA: TGTGCCAGCAGCTTAACCCGGAATGAGCAGTTCTTC
CDR3 protein: CASSLTRNEQFF
V gene: TRBV7-3
clone size: few
D gene: .
J gene: TRBJ2-1

CDR3 DNA: TGTGCCAGCAGTTTTAGCGGGTACACTGAAGCTTTCTTT
CDR3 protein: CASSFSGYTEAFF
V gene: TRBV28
clone size: .
D gene: .
J gene: TRBJ1-1

CDR3 DNA: TGTGCCAGCAGCGCGGACAGGGTCTATGGCTACACCTTC
CDR3 protein: CASSADRVYGYTF
V gene: TRBV7-2
clone size: .
D gene: TRBD1
J gene: TRBJ1-2

CDR3 DNA: TGTGCCAGCAGTTTTAGGCCTAGCGGGAGGGGTGAGCAGTTCTTC
CDR3 protein: CASSFRPSGRGEQFF
V gene: TRBV27
clone size: .
D gene: TRBD2
J gene: TRBJ2-1

CDR3 DNA: TGTGCCAGCAGCGTTACAGCGGGAGGGCTCAATGAGCAGTTCTTC
CDR3 protein: CASSVTAGGLNEQFF
V gene: TRBV9
clone size: .
D gene: TRBD2
J gene: TRBJ2-1

CDR3 DNA: TGTGCCAGCAGCCCAGTAGGGGACAGGGCGGATGGCTACACCTTC
CDR3 protein: CASSPVGDRADGYTF
V gene: TRBV3-1/TRBV3-2
clone size: .
D gene: TRBD1
J gene: TRBJ1-2

CDR3 DNA: TGTGCCAGCAGTTTTATGCTAGCGGGAGGTAGTAGAGGCGAGCAGTACTTC
CDR3 protein: CASSFMLAGGSRGEQYF
V gene: TRBV28
clone size: .
D gene: TRBD2
J gene: TRBJ2-7

CDR3 DNA: TGTGCCAGCACTCTGAGGGGGACCGGATCAGATACGCAGTATTTT
CDR3 protein: CASTLRGTGSDTQYF
V gene: TRBV5-4
clone size: .
D gene: .
J gene: TRBJ2-3

CDR3 DNA: TGCGCCAGCAGCGAAAGGACTAGCGGGGCGGACTCCTACGAGCAGTACTTC
CDR3 protein: CASSERTSGADSYEQYF
V gene: TRBV4-1
clone size: .
D gene: TRBD2
J gene: TRBJ2-7

CDR3 DNA: TGTGCCACCACATCGGGGGGGCAGAATGAGCAGTTCTTC
CDR3 protein: CATTSGGQNEQFF
V gene: TRBV7-9
clone size: .
D gene: TRBD2
J gene: TRBJ2-1

CDR3 DNA: TGTGCCAGCAGTTTGGAGCAGAATGAGCAGTTCTTC
CDR3 protein: CASSLEQNEQFF
V gene: TRBV28
clone size: .
D gene: .
J gene: TRBJ2-1

CDR3 DNA: TGCGCCAGCAGTGACCCCGGGAACAATGAGCAGTTCTTC
CDR3 protein: CASSDPGNNEQFF
V gene: TRBV10-1
clone size: once
D gene: .
J gene: TRBJ2-1

CDR3 DNA: TGTGCCAGCAGGTTGGGGACTAGCGGGACTAGGGGTGAGCAGTTCTTC
CDR3 protein: CASRLGTSGTRGEQFF
V gene: TRBV5-4
clone size: once
D gene: TRBD2
J gene: TRBJ2-1

CDR3 DNA: TGTGCCAGCAGCGTGGGGGACAACCTGAATCAGCCCCAGCATTTT
CDR3 protein: CASSVGDNLNQPQHF
V gene: TRBV9
clone size: .
D gene: .
J gene: TRBJ1-5

CDR3 DNA: TGCAGTGCTTGGAGAGACGAGCAGTACTTC
CDR3 protein: CSAWRDEQYF
V gene: TRBV20-1
clone size: .
D gene: .
J gene: TRBJ2-7